This TCR beta chain is drawn from a study of blood T cell repertoires in COVID-19 (dated by TCRdb to 2018 to 2020). For context, the study as a whole: The collaborator samples originated in the United States, Italy and Spain and spanned the acute and convalescent phases of COVID-19. A de-identified subject ID, COVID-19 status, age in years and sex were almost always included in the sample metadata. The samples were drawn from the first 160 participants of the ongoing ImmuneRACE study and from 1,254 subjects provided by 6 global collaborators. Where HLA class I and class II types were available, the types were taken from metadata supplied by the sample provider, not from assay-based typing. The prospective study material was composed of cDNA or gDNA derived from T cells, B-cell-depleted T cells, or PBMCs. Subjects who had been exposed to COVID-19, were actively infected with it, or had recovered from it provided the deeply sampled blood TCRbeta repertoires that made up the dataset. The repertoires were released in a freely available public database intended as a resource for research on the immune response to SARS-CoV-2.

Study-level results and caveats: How much clinical and demographic metadata was included differed by source and by participant, and the metadata was provided uncurated.

TCRbeta CDR3 regions were amplified from genomic DNA by means of the immunoSEQ Assay, a bias-controlled multiplex PCR. As for how the authors treated the data: The number of nucleated cells in each sample was estimated by amplification of reference gene primers within the assay. To quantify the absolute abundance of each unique TCRbeta CDR3 rearrangement, sequence reads were collapsed and filtered. For each sample, productive Simpson clonality was calculated by taking the square root of Simpson's diversity index across productive rearrangements. TCRdb provides this immuneACCESS table in a form limited to in-frame rearrangements. Some clones are lacking; in checked studies, under half of them reflect an unresolved V gene, and why the rest are absent is not known. V, J and clone size were drawn from that table, and D and trimming were deduced from the DNA. This sample is represented by 190,000 or so clones; approximately 78% of them were singletons. The ten largest clones capture around 9.2% of the sample.

Enrolling through a virtual design, the prospective study's participants ranged in age from roughly 18 to 89 years and lived across roughly 23 United States geographic areas. In the prospective study, cohorts were assigned on the basis of participant-reported clinical history obtained from a screening survey and a study questionnaire. Recovered participants in ImmuneRACE Cohort 3 were defined as having two consecutive negative NP/OP PCR tests, clearance from a healthcare professional, or resolution of symptoms. Mobile phlebotomists in the prospective study collected whole blood, serum and a nasopharyngeal or oropharyngeal swab from every participant. Additional blood draws and questionnaires over a 2-month period could optionally be provided by prospective study participants. Blood samples from the prospective study were shipped frozen or at room temperature prior to DNA extraction. The CDR3 runs 15 residues from the cysteine to the phenylalanine. The retained sequence is limited to the CDR3, 45 bases, with the frame set at the first base. Trimming takes 7 bases off V and 4 bases off J; junction bases not matched to a gene: 7. Per the germline V gene, SNHLY is the CDR1 and FYNNEI is the CDR2.

Details on this clone: The clone's antigen remains unknown. No base quality values were provided; no much bigger clone lies one nucleotide off.

The rearrangement joined TRBV2 to TRBJ2-5; 12 bases in between match TRBD2. The sample taken for sequencing was PBMCs or T cells enriched from blood (not recorded which). This clonotype was obtained from a man aged 35-49 years who had recovered from COVID-19. CDR3 region: CASKFPGLAGETQYF. In nucleotide form, the sequence is TGTGCCAGCAAATTTCCGGGACTAGCGGGAGAGACCCAGTACTTC. The reference TRBV2 and TRBJ2-5 proteins fill in what lies around the CDR3, so the full variable domain reads EPEVTQTPSHQVTQMGQEVILRCVPISNHLYFYWYRQILGQKVEFLVSFYNNEISEKSEIFDDQFSVERPDGSNFTLKIRSTKLEDSAMYFCASKFPGLAGETQYFGPGTRLLVL.